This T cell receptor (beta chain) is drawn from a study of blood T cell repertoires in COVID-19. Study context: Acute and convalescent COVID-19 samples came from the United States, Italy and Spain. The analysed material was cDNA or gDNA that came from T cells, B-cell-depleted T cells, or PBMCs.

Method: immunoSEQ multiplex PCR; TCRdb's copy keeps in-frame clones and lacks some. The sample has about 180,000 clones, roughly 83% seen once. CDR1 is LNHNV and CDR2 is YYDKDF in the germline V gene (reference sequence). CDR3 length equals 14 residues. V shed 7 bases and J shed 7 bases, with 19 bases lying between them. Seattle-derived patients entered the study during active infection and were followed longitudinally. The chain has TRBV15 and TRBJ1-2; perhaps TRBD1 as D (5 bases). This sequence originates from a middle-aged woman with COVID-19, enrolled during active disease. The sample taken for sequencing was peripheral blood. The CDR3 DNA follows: TGTGCCACCACCTTTGGGGGGAGGATCGGTGGCTACACCTTC. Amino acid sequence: CATTFGGRIGGYTF.